A single sample gave rise to the 2 T cell receptor beta chains below, sequenced in a study of blood T cell repertoires in COVID-19. Profiling relied on immunoSEQ multiplex PCR, and the TCRdb table lists in-frame clones only, not all of them. This table holds about 220,000 clones, approximately 80% found once. Specimen: PBMCs or T cells enriched from blood (not recorded which). These receptors were collected from a woman between 40 and 55 years old with acute COVID-19.

This chain joins TRBV21-1 and TRBJ2-7; the D segment call TRBD1 is taken from the table without a DNA check. TRBV21-1 is a recognized pseudogene. The CDR3 has 12 amino acids. The CDR3: CVSSNSSYEQYF. DNA of the CDR3: TGTGTCAGCAGCAACAGCTCCTACGAGCAGTACTTC.

The chain recombines TRBV5-1 with TRBJ1-2, with TRBD1 matching over 8 bases. V was clipped by 4 bases and J by 3 bases; unmatched bases: 2. The CDR3 extends over 13 amino acids. The germline CDR1 and CDR2 sequences are SGHRS and YFSETQ. DNA for the CDR3: TGCGCCAGCAGCCTACAGGGGGACTATGGCTACACCTTC. It codes for CASSLQGDYGYTF.